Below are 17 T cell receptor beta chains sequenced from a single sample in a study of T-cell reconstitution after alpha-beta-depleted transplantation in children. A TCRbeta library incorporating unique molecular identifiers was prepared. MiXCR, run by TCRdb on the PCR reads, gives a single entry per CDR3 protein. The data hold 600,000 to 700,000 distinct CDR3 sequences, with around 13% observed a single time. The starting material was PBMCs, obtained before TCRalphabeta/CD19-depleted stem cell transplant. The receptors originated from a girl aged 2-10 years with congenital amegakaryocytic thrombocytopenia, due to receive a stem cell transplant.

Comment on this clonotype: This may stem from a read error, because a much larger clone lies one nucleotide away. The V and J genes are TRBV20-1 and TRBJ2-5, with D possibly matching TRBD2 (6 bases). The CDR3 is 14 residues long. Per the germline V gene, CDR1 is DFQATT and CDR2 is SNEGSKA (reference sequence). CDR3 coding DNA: TGCAGAGCTTACGGGACTCACGGACAAGAGACCCAGTACTTC. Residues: CRAYGTHGQETQYF.

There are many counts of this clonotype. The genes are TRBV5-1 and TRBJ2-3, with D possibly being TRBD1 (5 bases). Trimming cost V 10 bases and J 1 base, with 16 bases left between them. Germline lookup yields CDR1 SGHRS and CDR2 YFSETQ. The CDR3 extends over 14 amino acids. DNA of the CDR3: TGCGCCTCCGCCTGGACAACCCGCACAGATACGCAGTATTTT. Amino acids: CASAWTTRTDTQYF.

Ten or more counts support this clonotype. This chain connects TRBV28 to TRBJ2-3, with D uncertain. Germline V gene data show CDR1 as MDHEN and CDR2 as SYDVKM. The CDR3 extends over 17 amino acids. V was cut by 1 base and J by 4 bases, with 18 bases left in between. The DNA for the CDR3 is TGTGCCAGCAGTTTATTTGGTTCCCTGGCAAATCCAGATACGCAGTATTTT. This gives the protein CASSLFGSLANPDTQYF.

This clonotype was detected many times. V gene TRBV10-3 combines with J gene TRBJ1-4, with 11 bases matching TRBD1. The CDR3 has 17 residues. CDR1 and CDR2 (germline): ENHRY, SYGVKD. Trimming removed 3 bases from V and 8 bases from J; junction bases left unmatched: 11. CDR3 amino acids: CAISDGQGAQSREKLFF. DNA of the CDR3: TGTGCCATCAGTGACGGACAGGGGGCGCAAAGCCGCGAAAAACTGTTTTTT.

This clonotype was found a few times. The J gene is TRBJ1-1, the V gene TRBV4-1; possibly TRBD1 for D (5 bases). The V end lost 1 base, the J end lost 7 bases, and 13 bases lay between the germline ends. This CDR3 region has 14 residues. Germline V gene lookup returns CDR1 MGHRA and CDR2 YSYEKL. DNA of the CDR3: TGCGCCAGCAGCCAAGCCGGGGGAAGAGATGAAGCTTTCTTT. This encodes CASSQAGGRDEAFF.

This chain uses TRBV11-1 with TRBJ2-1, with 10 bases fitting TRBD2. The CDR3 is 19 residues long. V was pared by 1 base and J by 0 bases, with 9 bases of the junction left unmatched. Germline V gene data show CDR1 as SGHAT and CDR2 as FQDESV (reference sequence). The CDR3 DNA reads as TGTGCCAGCAGCTTAGATGGACTAGCGGAGAGGAGCTCCTACAATGAGCAGTTCTTC. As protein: CASSLDGLAERSSYNEQFF.

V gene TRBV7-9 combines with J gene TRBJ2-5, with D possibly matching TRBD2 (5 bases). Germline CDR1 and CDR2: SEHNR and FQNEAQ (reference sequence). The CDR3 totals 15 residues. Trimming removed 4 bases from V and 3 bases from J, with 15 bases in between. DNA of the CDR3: TGTGCCAGCAGCTCTTTGACGGACGGGAAAGAGACCCAGTACTTC. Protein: CASSSLTDGKETQYF.

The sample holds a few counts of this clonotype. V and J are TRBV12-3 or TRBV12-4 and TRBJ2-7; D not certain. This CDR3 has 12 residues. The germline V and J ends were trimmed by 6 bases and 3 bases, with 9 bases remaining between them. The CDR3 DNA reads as TGTGCCAGCAGACTTACGATCTACGAGCAGTACTTC. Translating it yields CASRLTIYEQYF.

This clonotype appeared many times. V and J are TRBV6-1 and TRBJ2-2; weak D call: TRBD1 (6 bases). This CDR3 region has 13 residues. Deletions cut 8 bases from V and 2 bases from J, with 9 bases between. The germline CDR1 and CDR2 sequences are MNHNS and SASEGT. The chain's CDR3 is CASGGGNTGELFF. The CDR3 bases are TGTGCCAGCGGGGGCGGTAACACCGGGGAGCTGTTTTTT.

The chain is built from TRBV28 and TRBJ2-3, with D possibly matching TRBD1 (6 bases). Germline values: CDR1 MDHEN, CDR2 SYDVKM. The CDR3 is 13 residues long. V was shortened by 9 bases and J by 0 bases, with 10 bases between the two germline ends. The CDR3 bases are TGTGCCAGTGGACAGATCAGCACAGATACGCAGTATTTT. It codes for CASGQISTDTQYF.

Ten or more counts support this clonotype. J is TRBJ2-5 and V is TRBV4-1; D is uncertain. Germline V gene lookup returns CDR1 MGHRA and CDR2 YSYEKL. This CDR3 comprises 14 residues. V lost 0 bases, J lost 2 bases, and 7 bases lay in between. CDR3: CASSQDSKQETQYF. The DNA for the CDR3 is TGCGCCAGCAGCCAAGATTCCAAGCAAGAGACCCAGTACTTC.

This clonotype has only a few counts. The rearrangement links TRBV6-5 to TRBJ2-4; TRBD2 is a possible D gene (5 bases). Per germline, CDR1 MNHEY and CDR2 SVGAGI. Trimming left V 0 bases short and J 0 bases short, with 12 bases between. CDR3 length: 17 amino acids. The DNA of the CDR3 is TGTGCCAGCAGTTACTCGAGGGCGGAAAAAGCCAAAAACATTCAGTACTTC. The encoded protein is CASSYSRAEKAKNIQYF.

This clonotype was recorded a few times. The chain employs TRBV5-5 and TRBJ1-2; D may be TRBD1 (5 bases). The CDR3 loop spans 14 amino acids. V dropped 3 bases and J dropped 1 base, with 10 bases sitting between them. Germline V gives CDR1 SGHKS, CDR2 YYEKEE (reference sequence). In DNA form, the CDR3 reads TGTGCCAGCAGCTCCGGGACGGATAACTATGGCTACACCTTC. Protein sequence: CASSSGTDNYGYTF.

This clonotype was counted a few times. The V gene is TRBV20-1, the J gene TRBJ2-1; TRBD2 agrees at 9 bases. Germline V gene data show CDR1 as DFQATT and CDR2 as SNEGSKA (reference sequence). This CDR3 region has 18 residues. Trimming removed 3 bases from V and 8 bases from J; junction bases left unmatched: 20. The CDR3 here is CSASVGSGSLLGGHEQFF. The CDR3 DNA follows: TGCAGTGCTAGCGTTGGTAGCGGGAGCTTATTAGGTGGTCATGAGCAGTTCTTC.

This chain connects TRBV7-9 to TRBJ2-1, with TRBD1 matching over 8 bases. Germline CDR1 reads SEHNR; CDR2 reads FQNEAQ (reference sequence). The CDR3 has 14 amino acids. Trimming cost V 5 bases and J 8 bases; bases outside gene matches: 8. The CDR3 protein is CASSPGQGIDEQFF. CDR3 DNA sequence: TGTGCCAGCAGCCCTGGACAGGGCATTGATGAGCAGTTCTTC.

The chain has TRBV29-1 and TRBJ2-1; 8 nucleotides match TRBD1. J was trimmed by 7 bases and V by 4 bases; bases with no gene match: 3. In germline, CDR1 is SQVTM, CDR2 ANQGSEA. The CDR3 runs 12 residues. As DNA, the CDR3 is TGCAGCGTTGTGCAGGGGGCTAATGAGCAGTTCTTC. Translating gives CSVVQGANEQFF.

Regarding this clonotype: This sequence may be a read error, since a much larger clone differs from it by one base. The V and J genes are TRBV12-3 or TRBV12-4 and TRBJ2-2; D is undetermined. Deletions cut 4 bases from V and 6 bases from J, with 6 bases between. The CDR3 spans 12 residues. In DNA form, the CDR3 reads TGTGCCAGCAGTTACCCTGCCGGGGAGCTGTTTTTT. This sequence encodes CASSYPAGELFF.